This T cell receptor (beta chain) was profiled in a study of PD-1 blockade in classical Hodgkin lymphoma. Germline V gives CDR1 MNHNS, CDR2 SASEGT. V lost 7 bases and J 2 bases, leaving 12 bases between the germline ends. The CDR3 is 13 amino acids. Each and every patient relapsed after autologous stem cell transplantation, and patients got differing brentuximab vedotin exposure. Only in-frame clones appear in the TCRdb table, and some are missing; sequencing was by immunoSEQ multiplex PCR. The repertoire includes about 76,000 clones, around 90% of them detected once, and about 20% sits in the top ten.

The sequence was obtained from a human donor with classical Hodgkin lymphoma. The chain carries TRBV6-1 and TRBJ2-7, with D maybe TRBD1 (6 bases). Sequencing used peripheral blood mononuclear cells (PBMCs), obtained at baseline. In DNA form, the CDR3 reads TGTGCCAGCAAGCCGGGACAAACCTACGAGCAGTACTTC. This codes for CASKPGQTYEQYF.